These 9 T cell receptor beta chains were all obtained from the same sample, sequenced in a study of shared clonotypes between healthy human individuals. The data were produced by immunoSEQ multiplex PCR, yet TCRdb's version contains in-frame clones alone and is incomplete. The sample contains under 200,000 clones, approximately 92% of which appear only once. Input material: naive CD4+ T cells sorted from blood. The subset denotes: CD45RA+ positively selected. The source of these receptors is a woman aged 25-40 years in good health.

The chain joins TRBV19 to TRBJ1-1; perhaps TRBD1 as D (5 bases). Germline loops: CDR1 LNHDA, CDR2 SQIVND (reference sequence). The CDR3 has 10 amino acids. Trimming took 8 bases from V and 11 from J, leaving 12 bases between them. CDR3 region: CASSGFEAFF. The CDR3, as DNA: TGTGCCAGTTCAGGGTTTGAGGCTTTCTTT. Full variable domain (remainder filled in from reference TRBV19 and TRBJ1-1): DGGITQSPKYLFRKEGQNVTLSCEQNLNHDAMYWYRQDPGQGLRLIYYSQIVNDFQKGDIAEGYSVSREKKESFPLTVTSAQKNPTAFYLCASSGFEAFFGQGTRLTVV.

The chain is built from TRBV28 and TRBJ2-7; 11 bases are shared with TRBD1. The CDR3 is 15 residues long. From germline, CDR1 is MDHEN and CDR2 SYDVKM. Trimming cost V 1 base and J 6 bases; bases outside gene matches: 5. CDR3 sequence reads: CASSLFGQGAGEQYF. CDR3 DNA: TGTGCCAGCAGTTTATTCGGACAGGGGGCAGGCGAGCAGTACTTC.

This clone was detected only once. The chain employs TRBV27 and TRBJ2-2, with TRBD1 matching 7 bases. After removal of 6 bases from V and 6 bases from J, the junction contained 10 bases not matched to a gene. Germline CDR1 is MNHEY and CDR2 is SMNVEV (reference sequence). The length of the CDR3 is 15 residues. This CDR3 reads CASSRRQGRAGELFF. In nucleotides, the CDR3 is TGTGCCAGCAGCCGCCGACAGGGAAGGGCCGGGGAGCTGTTTTTT.

The chain joins TRBV5-1 to TRBJ2-3, with TRBD2 matching over 11 bases. Germline V gene sequence: CDR1 SGHRS, CDR2 YFSETQ. This CDR3 has 16 residues. The trim removed 0 bases at V and 4 bases at J, leaving 4 bases unmatched. The CDR3 sequence is CASSLAGTSGSDTQYF. As DNA, the CDR3 is TGCGCCAGCAGCTTGGCCGGGACTAGCGGATCAGATACGCAGTATTTT.

The chain has TRBV28 and TRBJ2-7, with 9 bases lining up with TRBD1. V lost 6 bases, J lost 3 bases, and 9 bases stayed unmatched. The CDR3 has 15 residues. CDR1 and CDR2 (germline): MDHEN, SYDVKM. The DNA for the CDR3 is TGTGCCAGCAGCCCCTCCGGGACAGGGAACTACGAGCAGTACTTC. It is translated as CASSPSGTGNYEQYF.

The chain couples TRBV6-5 to TRBJ2-2, with 8 positions matching TRBD2. V shed 7 bases and J 2 bases; nucleotides not matched to a gene: 6. The CDR3 totals 15 residues. Per germline, CDR1 MNHEY and CDR2 SVGAGI. CDR3 protein: CASNRGLANTGELFF. In DNA form, the CDR3 reads TGTGCCAGCAACCGCGGACTAGCCAACACCGGGGAGCTGTTTTTT.

The chain combines TRBV28 with TRBJ1-5, with 10 bases that match TRBD1. The germline V gene has CDR1 MDHEN and CDR2 SYDVKM. The CDR3 is 16 residues long. V shed 2 bases and J 5 bases; nucleotides not matched to a gene: 6. The CDR3 DNA reads as TGTGCCAGCAGTTTAGGGGACAGGGGACGTCATCAGCCCCAGCATTTT. Protein sequence: CASSLGDRGRHQPQHF.

V gene TRBV7-2 combines with J gene TRBJ1-5; 8 bases fit TRBD1. This CDR3 contains 16 residues. The V and J ends lost 4 bases and 1 base, in that order; junction bases with no gene match: 6. CDR1 and CDR2 from the germline V gene are SGHTA and FQGNSA. This chain's CDR3 is CASSSDRGQSNQPQHF. The CDR3 bases are TGTGCCAGCAGCTCTGACAGGGGTCAGAGCAATCAGCCCCAGCATTTT.

The rearrangement links TRBV28 to TRBJ2-3, with D possibly being TRBD1 (6 bases). The CDR3 runs to 13 residues. In germline, CDR1 is MDHEN, CDR2 SYDVKM. The V gene lost 8 bases and the J gene lost 2 bases, with 11 bases spanning the gap. The DNA for the CDR3 is TGTGCCAGCGAACAGGGAAACACAGATACGCAGTATTTT. This codes for CASEQGNTDTQYF.